This T cell receptor beta chain was captured in a study of blood T cell repertoires in COVID-19. Turning to the study itself: Donors in the United States, Italy and Spain gave samples during acute or convalescent COVID-19. T cells, B-cell-depleted T cells, or PBMCs supplied cDNA or gDNA.

Germline assignment: CDR1 SNHLY and CDR2 FYNNEI. Between the trimmed V and J ends, which lost 8 bases and 0 bases, there was a span of 14 bases. This CDR3 has 15 amino acids. In the original processing: Reference gene primer amplification in the assay estimated nucleated cell counts. Sequencing was performed with immunoSEQ multiplex PCR; in TCRdb, only in-frame clones are kept and a portion is missing. The DNA was the basis for D and trimming; V, J and clone size are from that table. Of under 300,000 clones listed, more than 65% were seen once; the top ten hold 2% to 2.5%. The clonotype was recovered from a middle-aged man who had recovered from COVID-19. The chain carries TRBV2 and TRBJ1-5; no definite D call. Input material: peripheral blood. The CDR3 loop reads CASSNGDSSNQPQHF. As DNA, the CDR3 is TGTGCCAGCTCCAACGGAGATTCTAGCAATCAGCCCCAGCATTTT.